The 10 T cell receptor beta chains below all came from one sample that was sequenced in a study of OX40 agonist ivuxolimab in advanced cancers. Sequenced by immunoSEQ multiplex PCR; TCRdb stores in-frame clones only, minus some. The sample lists about 48,000 clones; roughly 87% were seen once. The sequences come from CD4+ or CD8+ T cells sorted from blood, collected in a trial of the OX40 agonist ivuxolimab. The receptors derive from an adult with an advanced solid tumor such as melanoma, head and neck, liver or kidney cancer.

About this clone itself: This same CDR3 is encoded by further DNA sequences in the sample. The chain joins TRBV27 to TRBJ1-1, with D possibly TRBD1 on 6 matching bases. The CDR3 has 18 residues. Per germline, CDR1 MNHEY and CDR2 SMNVEV (reference sequence). With 1 base removed from V and 4 bases from J, the gap between germline ends came to 22 bases. CDR3 protein: CASSLFVGGGRSGTEAFF. The CDR3 nucleotides read TGTGCCAGCAGTTTATTCGTAGGGGGGGGGCGGAGCGGCACTGAAGCTTTCTTT.

Here the CDR3 DNA reads TGTGCCAGCAGCGTAGGACAGAATAATTCACCCCTCCACTTT. Its translation: CASSVGQNNSPLHF. The chain is built from TRBV9 and TRBJ1-6; TRBD1 might be the D (5 bases). The V and J ends lost 0 bases and 5 bases respectively, with 6 bases between them. Germline CDR1 is SGDLS and CDR2 is YYNGEE. CDR3 length: 14 residues.

The chain links TRBV28 to TRBJ2-5; no reliable D call. This CDR3 is built from 13 residues. The V end was cut by 8 bases, the J end by 5 bases, with 15 bases between. Germline CDR1 and CDR2: MDHEN and SYDVKM. This CDR3 is CASLWTGGETQYF. In nucleotides, the CDR3 is TGTGCCAGCCTCTGGACGGGTGGGGAGACCCAGTACTTC.

This sequence joins TRBV10-2 and TRBJ1-3, with 11 bases lining up with TRBD1. The germline gives CDR1 WSHSY, CDR2 SAAADI. The V gene end was trimmed by 0 bases and the J gene end by 5 bases; junction bases not matched to a gene: 6. The CDR3 contains 17 residues. The chain's CDR3 is CASSESGTGGIRNTIYF. The CDR3, as DNA: TGCGCCAGCAGTGAGTCGGGGACAGGGGGTATCCGAAACACCATATATTTT.

This clone was picked up a small number of times. The gene calls are TRBV28 and TRBJ2-1, with 7 bases that match TRBD2. V was pared by 5 bases and J by 15 bases, with 19 bases of the junction left unmatched. CDR1 and CDR2 (germline): MDHEN, SYDVKM. This CDR3 is 15 amino acids long. This CDR3 is CASSLTASGAGEWFF. The CDR3 DNA sequence: TGTGCCAGCAGTCTTACCGCCTCTGGTGCGGGAGAGTGGTTCTTC.

The rearrangement joins TRBV9 to TRBJ2-5; TRBD1 is a possible D gene (6 bases). Germline assignment: CDR1 SGDLS and CDR2 YYNGEE. The CDR3 loop spans 14 amino acids. V was trimmed by 4 bases and J by 5 bases, leaving 15 bases between them. The CDR3 spells CASSPGPDRETQYF. In DNA, the CDR3 is TGTGCCAGCAGCCCTGGCCCAGACAGGGAGACCCAGTACTTC.

The chain has TRBV27 and TRBJ1-1; D is undetermined. The germline V gene encodes CDR1 MNHEY and CDR2 SMNVEV (reference sequence). The CDR3 has 12 amino acids. V lost 8 bases and J lost 10, with 17 bases in between. CDR3 residues: CASGPDVGSAFF. DNA of the CDR3: TGTGCCAGCGGCCCGGACGTCGGGTCAGCTTTCTTT.

The CDR3 DNA reads as TGCGCCAGCAGCTTGGACACATATTCCTCCTACAATGAGCAGTTCTTC. This translates into CASSLDTYSSYNEQFF. The chain couples TRBV5-1 to TRBJ2-1; D unresolved. Looked up from germline, CDR1 is SGHRS and CDR2 is YFSETQ. V lost 0 bases and J lost 0, with 10 bases in between. The CDR3 contains 16 residues.

This rearrangement joins TRBV9 to TRBJ2-7; D is uncertain. Trimming took 3 bases from V and 0 from J, leaving 7 bases between them. Per the germline V gene, CDR1 is SGDLS and CDR2 is YYNGEE. CDR3 length: 13 residues. CDR3 residues: CASSAPSSYEQYF. CDR3 coding DNA: TGTGCCAGCAGCGCCCCGAGCTCCTACGAGCAGTACTTC.

CDR3 in DNA: TGCGCCAGCAGCTTGGCTGGTAACCACGAGCAGTACGTC. Its translation: CASSLAGNHEQYV. The chain uses TRBV5-1 and TRBJ2-7; D uncertain. Germline V CDR1 and CDR2: SGHRS, YFSETQ. The CDR3 contains 13 residues. V lost 0 bases, J lost 5 bases, and 9 bases lay in between.